This T cell receptor (beta chain) was found in a study of cytomegalovirus exposure and HLA in healthy donors (dated 2017 in TCRdb). With respect to the entire study: An earlier analysis of 587 of the donors reported about 280 Gb of sequence data and 117 million unique TCR beta sequences obtained from some 200 million T cells. The study aimed to test whether cataloging public T cell receptors could reveal signatures of past pathogen exposure. The later analysis used no new phenotypic data to find candidate immune exposures, relying instead on TCR beta sequences and their occurrence across donors. The genetic ancestry cluster associated with self-reported Caucasian donors included about 84% of the roughly 410 genotyped donors. Because of strong linkage in the cohort, a few DR-DQ haplotypes were treated as single units for association and clustering. Along with the 666-subject first cohort, a separate validation cohort of over a hundred different subjects was used. In a later genetic analysis, genome-wide SNP genotypes for about 65% of the roughly 700 donors were used, and that subset was treated as a discovery cohort. Every discovery cohort repertoire had been produced on one sequencing platform. Roughly 290 gigabases of sequencing data and roughly 81 million unique TCR sequences made up an early release that covered roughly 670 HLA-typed donors. HLA typing covered class I and class II loci at four-digit resolution. Alongside the repertoire data, information on donor age, sex, ethnicity and CMV serostatus was compiled. Using immunosequencing, the study profiled T cell repertoires from some 670 subjects and related those repertoires to cytomegalovirus serostatus. On average, 235,054 unique TCR beta nucleotide sequences were sequenced per donor among several hundred genotyped donors of the cohort, with 15% to 20% of those sequences being non-productive. To study patterns of TCR occurrence, a later analysis re-analyzed previously published TCR beta repertoires from hundreds of donors and added high-resolution HLA genotyping. The study combined high-throughput TCR immunosequencing, statistical association of individual TCRs with disease status, and machine learning to predict cytomegalovirus infection status. An earlier analysis of some 500 of the donors used high-throughput TCR beta sequencing to judge whether each TCR beta V gene segment behaved as functional or pseudogenic. The number of donors typed differed by locus, with roughly 629-640 for A, B, C, DRB1 and DQB1, roughly 520 for DQA1, under 610 for DPA1, and under 490 for DPB1.

Remarks on this clone: The clone's antigen remains unknown.

The library was produced with the immunoSEQ multiplex PCR assay. For the multiplex PCR, a mixture combining 60 forward primers for TCR Vbeta segments and 13 reverse primers for TCR Jbeta segments was used. A multiplex PCR assay on genomic DNA amplified the CDR3 region of rearranged TCR beta genes. The amplified TCR beta libraries were sequenced on the Illumina HiSeq System as 87-base-pair reads. As for how the authors treated the data: Across the 670 or so repertoires, a later analysis counted tens of millions of unique TCR beta chains, about 10 million of which were shared by at least two donors. To remove PCR and sequencing errors, raw reads were error-corrected and collapsed into unique sequences using a nearest-neighbor algorithm that merged closely related sequences. V, D and J gene segments were assigned by aligning CDR3 sequences to IMGT reference sequences. For a sequence to be retained, a match of at least six nucleotides was required to both a V gene segment and a J gene segment. Rearrangements were classified as productive when the CDR3 lacked stop codons and remained in frame with V and J, and all other rearrangements were classified as non-productive. Following IMGT convention, CDR3 was defined as the stretch from the second conserved V-encoded cysteine up to the conserved J-encoded phenylalanine. Sequences without an unambiguous match to a single V gene segment were excluded from the earlier analysis of about 640 of the donors. An earlier analysis of about 590 of the donors classified V segments as functional when productive rearrangements were above 56.7% and as segregating when the standard deviation between donors was above 5%. A statistical classification framework was built for diagnosing cytomegalovirus status from the catalog of TCR beta chain sequences. In a later analysis, V and J genes were assigned by comparing TCR nucleotide sequences against IMGT/GENE-DB human TR gene sequences. Using the TCRdist pipeline, a later analysis assigned CDR3 sequences along with most-parsimonious VDJ recombination scenarios. In a later analysis, each TCR beta chain was defined by its CDR3 amino acid sequence together with its V-gene family, and reads without a unique V-gene family were excluded. To address suspected cross-contamination and a sequencing artifact, a later analysis removed approximately 600 highly shared, low-generation-probability nucleotide sequences. In a later analysis, a clonal expansion index was calculated for each public chain from normalized within-repertoire ranks of inferred template counts. Generation probabilities in a later analysis came from a VDJ recombination model fitted to out-of-frame rearrangements, and those results were checked against IGoR. In a later analysis, hypergeometric tests were used to score TCR-TCR, TCR-HLA and TCR-CMV co-occurrence, with a repertoire-size bias correction applied to TCR pairs. In a later analysis, false discovery rates were estimated by permuting HLA or CMV assignments 20 times. In a later analysis, co-occurring TCRs were grouped using DBSCAN, and TCRdist sequence similarity was added for clustering within HLA-allele-positive subsets. Repertoires with fewer than 30,000 or more than 120,000 public chains, plus five repertoires with anomalous nucleotide sharing, were excluded from co-occurrence clustering. The immuneACCESS repertoire file appears here via TCRdb, limited to in-frame rearrangements. These files lack a portion of the clones; in checked studies, under half of the deficit traces to unresolved V genes, and the cause of the others is not known. For V, J and clone size, that table is used; D and trimming come from the DNA. The sample's records list fewer than 200,000 clones. The ten largest clonotypes hold 5.5% to 7.5% of the sample.

The cohort was made up of 666 healthy bone marrow donors. At the time of sampling, every cohort member was nominally healthy, though immune exposures that went unrecorded were likely present. The donor was CMV seronegative and was included in the group of a few hundred seronegative cohort members. A peripheral blood sample was provided by each donor, and peripheral blood mononuclear cells were used for TCR beta sequencing. The Qiagen DNeasy Blood Extraction Kit was used to extract genomic DNA from the blood cell samples. Overall study results and their limits: In a later genetic analysis, a missense DCLRE1C variant was associated with V-gene and J-gene trimming of TCR beta chains, and the association was replicated in an independent cohort. A later analysis reported that several top co-occurrence clusters appeared linked to parvovirus B19, influenza, CMV and Epstein-Barr virus. In vitro tests confirmed that a few of the cytomegalovirus-associated TCR beta chains recognize cytomegalovirus antigens. Compared with the approximately 670-donor mean, donors in an Asian-associated ancestry cluster had fewer N-insertions in productive TCRs, according to a later genetic analysis. Most TCR sequences were seen in very few donors, while some public TCRs were found in many individuals. A later analysis associated about 17,000 TCR beta sequences with specific HLA alleles at a false discovery rate of 0.05. A group of highly shared sequence variants was considered likely to be a technical artifact of the sequencing pipeline. The authors suggested that the approach could potentially be extended to other disease states and immunological phenotypes. In a later analysis, TCR association rates were found to vary across HLA loci, with the most associated TCRs seen for DRB1 alleles and the fewest for HLA-C alleles. In this cohort, only TCR beta chains were sequenced, and detectable features were limited by the absence of alpha or paired-chain data. A later analysis found that HLA-associated TCR beta chains were more clonally expanded and had lower generation probabilities than equally common non-associated chains. Because the 87-base-pair reads could not distinguish some IMGT-functional V segments, including TRBV6-2 and TRBV6-3, those segments were excluded. In an earlier analysis of 587 of the donors, most TCR beta V segments appeared in productive rearrangements about 87% or about 30% of the time, broadly matching IMGT annotations. A further reported finding was that TCR beta sequences accurately predicted the HLA-A and HLA-B alleles for most subjects in the first cohort. HLA typing was unavailable for some donors at each locus, so association tests used only the typed subset. For the cohort, immune exposure information was limited to CMV serostatus. Most CMV-associated TCR beta chains appeared to be HLA-restricted in a later analysis, and the HLA associations seemed to be driven largely by CMV exposure. Linkage disequilibrium might explain the correlated functional status among segregating V segments, but an unknown experimental factor could not be ruled out. Because counts were too low, under 20 rarely observed V segments, including chromosome 9 orphons, were left out of the earlier analysis of over 550 of the donors. Assigning TCR associations to individual alleles was difficult when HLA alleles, especially DR and DQ, strongly co-occurred. Cytomegalovirus status was reported to be diagnosed by the classifier with high specificity and sensitivity in both the original and validation cohorts. In the study, about 150 TCR beta chains were listed as associated with cytomegalovirus. The presence/absence analyses assumed that sequencing depth was roughly uniform across donors, and that assumption may not be true.

Relative to germline, V is 0 bases shorter and J is 6 bases shorter, with 17 bases between their ends. The CDR3 measures 15 amino acids from cysteine to phenylalanine. This entry keeps only the CDR3 DNA: 45 bases, framed from base 1. Taken from the germline V gene (reference sequence), the CDR1 and CDR2 loops are GTSNPN and SVGIG. Sample: PBMCs. The TCR was taken from a man aged 25-45 years in good health and CMV-seronegative. The chain uses TRBV30 and TRBJ1-2; no confident D gene assignment can be made. The DNA reads TGTGCCTGGAGTGTTATCGAGGGAGGGCGGAATGGCTACACCTTC. Translated, it reads CAWSVIEGGRNGYTF.